The rows below give T cell receptor beta chains drawn from one sample of a study of blood T cell repertoires in COVID-19. TCRdb keeps only in-frame clones here, not all; method: immunoSEQ multiplex PCR. The profile covers roughly 230,000 clones, with over 65% appearing a single time and under 3.5% taken by the ten largest. Sequenced input: PBMCs or T cells enriched from blood (not recorded which). These receptors were obtained from a woman aged 55-75 years who had recovered from COVID-19. The conserved cysteine and the conserved F or W are not part of the CDR3 here. Some rows mark clone size as missing; the rest say once, few, many or name a class of expanded clone.

v_gene,abundance,j_gene,CDR3aa
TRBV6-5,few,TRBJ2-2,ASHSGRNTGELF
TRBV30,NA,TRBJ2-3,AWSRTASDTQY
TRBV7-9,NA,TRBJ1-2,ASANNVGGSYGYT
TRBV14,few,TRBJ2-1,ASSQTSGSNEQF
TRBV27,NA,TRBJ1-6,ASSFVDSPLH
TRBV2,once,TRBJ2-1,ASSAPGPLQGNEQF
TRBV9,NA,TRBJ2-7,ASSVAASGRLEQY
TRBV7-2,NA,TRBJ1-1,ASSIQTALNTEAF
TRBV18,NA,TRBJ1-3,ASSGVRLSGNTIY
TRBV10-3,NA,TRBJ1-1,AISEPGTEAF
TRBV9,NA,TRBJ2-2,ASSVTGTGTGELF
TRBV5-1,NA,TRBJ2-2,ASSLRTGPNTGELF
TRBV25-1,NA,TRBJ1-5,ASSDGGTADRPQH
TRBV24-1,NA,TRBJ2-5,ATSDRQDKETQY
TRBV7-9,NA,TRBJ2-3,ASSAGQGSDTQY
TRBV5-8,NA,TRBJ2-7,ASSLTVHYEQY
TRBV9,NA,TRBJ2-1,ASSAGMGLAGGPSYNEQF
TRBV3-1/TRBV3-2,NA,TRBJ2-7,ASSDRDSVNYEQY
TRBV5-1,many,TRBJ1-3,ASSPATGASGNTIY
TRBV13,NA,TRBJ2-2,ASSLSYRVTGELF
TRBV18,NA,TRBJ2-5,ASSHSGSAQETQY
TRBV7-8,once,TRBJ2-5,ASSLARANQETQY
TRBV7-2,NA,TRBJ2-7,ASSPRTSGSLYEQY
TRBV6-5,NA,TRBJ2-7,ASSSDRGGEQY
TRBV7-8,NA,TRBJ1-3,ASSFGSSGNTIY
TRBV2,NA,TRBJ1-4,ASSTPEDRASNEKLF
TRBV11-1,NA,TRBJ2-5,ASSRRVGGQGETQY
TRBV19,NA,TRBJ2-3,ASRRAGSADTQY
TRBV29-1,NA,TRBJ2-3,SVYTSGDTQY
TRBV11-2,NA,TRBJ2-3,ASSFTGTSGGAGTDTQY
TRBV10-1,NA,TRBJ1-1,ASSESYKGLGGPEAF
TRBV11-2,many,TRBJ1-1,ASSLDRTGWDTEAF